This T cell receptor (beta chain) was observed in a study of PD-1 blockade in classical Hodgkin lymphoma. The germline gives CDR1 MDHEN, CDR2 SYDVKM. This CDR3 comprises 16 residues. The ends were cut back, 5 bases at V and 1 base at J, with 18 bases in the middle. Patients all relapsed after autologous stem cell transplantation, and there was variation in brentuximab vedotin exposure. Isolation of CD4+ T cells from thawed PBMCs was performed by magnetic negative selection. TCRdb's copy holds only in-frame clones and misses some; the assay was immunoSEQ multiplex PCR. Of about 4,100 clones in the sample, 78% were seen once. This clone was observed once.

The receptor's source is a human donor with classical Hodgkin lymphoma. The sample consisted of CD4+ T cells from blood, taken at baseline. The rearrangement uses TRBV28 and TRBJ2-7; D is perhaps TRBD1 (6 bases). The CDR3 is CASSPGGWTWSYEQYV. CDR3 DNA: TGTGCCAGCAGTCCTGGGGGCTGGACATGGTCCTACGAGCAGTACGTC.